Listed here are 32 T cell receptor beta chains from one sample, sequenced in a study of cytomegalovirus exposure and HLA in healthy donors. PCR used 60 Vbeta primers and 13 Jbeta primers. Libraries were prepared by immunoSEQ multiplex PCR; TCRdb keeps only in-frame clonotypes and omits some of them. The sample consists of over 150,000 clones, over 65% of them appearing once. Material for sequencing was PBMCs. The receptor source for this set is a woman between 40 and 55 years old in good health and CMV-seronegative.

The J gene is TRBJ2-7, the V gene TRBV15; D is possibly TRBD2 (7 bases). Germline CDR1 reads LNHNV; CDR2 reads YYDKDF (reference sequence). CDR3 size: 15 residues. Trimming cost V 1 base and J 2 bases, with 12 bases left between them. The DNA of the CDR3 is TGTGCCACCAGCAGAGGAGGGGGGGGGACCTACGAGCAGTACTTC. Translation gives CATSRGGGGTYEQYF.

The chain joins TRBV4-1 to TRBJ1-5; the match to TRBD1 covers 7 bases. CDR3 length: 17 residues. Germline V gene data show CDR1 as MGHRA and CDR2 as YSYEKL. With 2 bases clipped from V and 0 bases from J, the junction kept 7 bases outside the gene matches. The CDR3 nucleotides are TGCGCCAGCAGCCAACGACTTCAGGGGGTTAGCAATCAGCCCCAGCATTTT. Protein product: CASSQRLQGVSNQPQHF.

With regard to this clone: One junction end disagrees with the germline gene, perhaps due to a read error. This chain links TRBV7-7 with TRBJ2-7; D is uncertain. This CDR3 comprises 13 residues. In germline, CDR1 is SSHAT, CDR2 FNYEAQ (reference sequence). The CDR3 nucleotides are TGTGCTAGCAGCTTAGCCAGGAACTACGAGCAGTACTTC. It yields the protein CASSLARNYEQYF.

The V gene is TRBV10-2, the J gene TRBJ2-7; 14 nucleotides match TRBD2. V trimming: 8 bases; J trimming: 3 bases; junction bases outside the gene matches: 3. Germline assignment: CDR1 WSHSY and CDR2 SAAADI. CDR3 length equals 14 residues. Here the CDR3 reads CASGTSGSLYEQYF. CDR3 DNA sequence: TGCGCCAGCGGGACTAGCGGGAGCCTCTACGAGCAGTACTTC.

CDR3 region: CASSQDSSGGPSEQFF. As DNA, the CDR3 is TGTGCCAGCAGCCAAGACTCCTCGGGGGGGCCAAGTGAGCAGTTCTTC. The chain carries TRBV4-2 and TRBJ2-1, with 8 bases identical to TRBD2. Germline V gene data show CDR1 as LGHNA and CDR2 as YNFKEQ. J was trimmed by 9 bases and V by 0 bases; bases with no gene match: 10. CDR3 length: 16 residues.

The chain has TRBV5-6 and TRBJ1-1, with 7 positions matching TRBD1. V shed 0 bases and J 0 bases; nucleotides not matched to a gene: 5. The CDR3 sequence is 16 residues long. In germline, CDR1 is SGHDT, CDR2 YYEEEE. The CDR3 spells CASSLGDSLMNTEAFF. The CDR3 coding sequence is TGTGCCAGCAGCTTGGGGGACAGCCTAATGAACACTGAAGCTTTCTTT.

The rearrangement links TRBV30 to TRBJ2-5; possibly TRBD1 for D (5 bases). The end of the DNA fits TRBJ2-7 better, so the J call may be wrong. From germline, CDR1 is GTSNPN and CDR2 SVGIG (reference sequence). The CDR3 spans 14 residues. CDR3 in DNA: TGTGCCTGGAGTGTTTTGACAGATTCCTACGAGCAGTACTTC. Protein: CAWSVLTDSYEQYF.

In DNA form, the CDR3 reads TGTGCCTGGAGTTCCCTAGCGGGAGTGCCCTACAATGAGCAGTTCTTC. Its translation: CAWSSLAGVPYNEQFF. The J gene is TRBJ2-1, the V gene TRBV30; 10 bases are shared with TRBD2. With V trimmed by 2 bases and J by 2 bases, 6 bases remained unmatched. CDR1 and CDR2 (germline): GTSNPN, SVGIG (reference sequence). There are 16 residues in the CDR3.

The chain combines TRBV5-1 with TRBJ2-1; 8 bases line up with TRBD2. From germline, CDR1 is SGHRS and CDR2 YFSETQ. The CDR3 has 17 residues. V shed 3 bases and J 8 bases; nucleotides not matched to a gene: 16. CDR3 nucleotide sequence: TGCGCCAGCAGCTCGGCCGGGACTAGTAAGTCTAGTGATGAGCAGTTCTTC. Amino acid sequence: CASSSAGTSKSSDEQFF.

This chain joins TRBV7-9 and TRBJ1-1; no clear D gene. Between the trimmed V and J ends, which lost 5 bases and 2 bases, there was a span of 15 bases. Looked up from germline, CDR1 is SEHNR and CDR2 is FQNEAQ (reference sequence). This CDR3 contains 15 residues. CDR3 sequence reads: CASSPVEYYNTEAFF. In DNA form, the CDR3 reads TGTGCCAGCAGCCCCGTTGAGTACTACAACACTGAAGCTTTCTTT.

This chain uses TRBV7-9 with TRBJ1-2; possible D gene TRBD1, 5 bases. The length of the CDR3 is 15 residues. Germline V gene data show CDR1 as SEHNR and CDR2 as FQNEAQ (reference sequence). V lost 3 bases, J lost 0 bases, and 11 bases lay in between. The CDR3 DNA is TGTGCCAGCAGCTTGGGACTCTCTACTAACTATGGCTACACCTTC. Translated, it gives CASSLGLSTNYGYTF.

The rearrangement links TRBV4-1 to TRBJ2-7; D not resolved. Germline V lookup: CDR1 MGHRA, CDR2 YSYEKL. The CDR3 length is 13 residues. Trimming took off 4 bases at V and 2 bases at J, with 9 bases between the two ends. In DNA form, the CDR3 reads TGCGCCAGCAGCCTAAGCAACCCCTACGAGCAGTACTTC. This sequence encodes CASSLSNPYEQYF.

J is TRBJ2-1 and V is TRBV5-1; 7 bases agree with TRBD1. CDR1 SGHRS and CDR2 YFSETQ come from the germline V gene. The CDR3 is 16 amino acids. V trimming: 4 bases; J trimming: 4 bases; junction bases outside the gene matches: 11. The CDR3 sequence: CASSNRQGWEYNEQFF. In nucleotides, the CDR3 is TGCGCCAGCAGCAATCGACAGGGTTGGGAGTACAATGAGCAGTTCTTC.

This clone was detected only once. V is TRBV5-1 and J is TRBJ1-2, with 8 bases identical to TRBD1. This CDR3 region has 14 residues. CDR1 is SGHRS, CDR2 YFSETQ, per germline. The J segment lost 6 bases and the V segment lost 4 bases, leaving 8 bases of the junction unmatched. CDR3 loop: CASSAGTGPHGYTF. The DNA for the CDR3 is TGCGCCAGCAGCGCGGGGACAGGTCCCCATGGCTACACCTTC.

This clone was counted only a few times. This chain connects TRBV27 to TRBJ1-1; 7 nucleotides match TRBD1. Germline V gene data show CDR1 as MNHEY and CDR2 as SMNVEV (reference sequence). V gave up 4 bases and J gave up 1 base; unmatched junction bases: 3. This CDR3 has 14 amino acids. This CDR3 is CASSSRTGNTEAFF. DNA for the CDR3: TGTGCCAGCAGTTCCAGGACAGGGAACACTGAAGCTTTCTTT.

V is TRBV5-1 and J is TRBJ2-3; the D gene is possibly TRBD2 (6 bases). V was cut by 0 bases and J by 5 bases, with 16 bases left in between. Germline V gene lookup returns CDR1 SGHRS and CDR2 YFSETQ. The CDR3 is made up of 16 amino acids. This CDR3 reads CASSLGGTGSGDTQYF. The DNA for the CDR3 is TGCGCCAGCAGCTTGGGGGGGACTGGCTCTGGAGATACGCAGTATTTT.

The chain uses TRBV6-4 and TRBJ2-3, with 14 nucleotides matching TRBD2. The germline CDR1 and CDR2 sequences are MRHNA and SNTAGT. This CDR3 contains 15 residues. V lost 3 bases and J lost 4; bases outside the gene matches: 0. The CDR3: CASSETSGGADTQYF. The CDR3 bases are TGTGCCAGCAGTGAGACTAGCGGGGGGGCAGATACGCAGTATTTT.

The chain is built from TRBV6-1 and TRBJ2-1, with D possibly being TRBD2 (6 bases). Trimming pared 1 base from V and 4 bases from J, leaving 8 bases between. The germline V gene encodes CDR1 MNHNS and CDR2 SASEGT. The CDR3 totals 14 residues. The CDR3 loop reads CASSEGGVYNEQFF. The DNA for the CDR3 is TGTGCCAGCAGTGAAGGGGGGGTTTACAATGAGCAGTTCTTC.

The chain uses TRBV15 and TRBJ1-6, with 8 positions matching TRBD1. V lost 1 base to trimming and J lost 14 bases; unmatched junction nucleotides: 16. This CDR3 is 17 amino acids long. Germline assignment: CDR1 LNHNV and CDR2 YYDKDF (reference sequence). CDR3 protein: CATSRGGAGQASGTLHF. CDR3 sequence (DNA): TGTGCCACCAGCAGAGGGGGGGCGGGACAGGCCTCGGGAACCCTCCACTTT.

V usage is TRBV5-1 and J usage is TRBJ1-4; 8 bases map to TRBD1. Germline V gene lookup returns CDR1 SGHRS and CDR2 YFSETQ. Losses at the gene ends were 4 bases for V and 8 bases for J; bases not matched to a gene: 10. This CDR3 spans 15 amino acids. The CDR3 loop reads CASSGPGGLGEKLFF. DNA for the CDR3: TGCGCCAGCAGCGGACCAGGGGGCCTAGGAGAAAAACTGTTTTTT.

The gene calls are TRBV6-1 and TRBJ2-7; perhaps TRBD1 as D (7 bases). With 10 bases removed from V and 6 bases from J, the gap between germline ends came to 19 bases. Germline CDR1 MNHNS, CDR2 SASEGT. The CDR3 has 13 residues. CDR3 loop: CATRGTGTFEQYF. Written as DNA, the CDR3 is TGTGCCACCAGGGGGACGGGGACTTTCGAGCAGTACTTC.

This clone was seen a few times. The chain recombines TRBV5-6 with TRBJ1-1, with D perhaps TRBD1 (5 bases). Germline V gene sequence: CDR1 SGHDT, CDR2 YYEEEE. The CDR3 totals 14 residues. V was shortened by 2 bases and J by 1 base, with 9 bases between the two germline ends. The CDR3 sequence is CASSFPTANTEAFF. The CDR3 DNA sequence: TGTGCCAGCAGCTTCCCGACAGCGAACACTGAAGCTTTCTTT.

This chain uses TRBV15 with TRBJ1-1; TRBD1 might be the D (5 bases). CDR3 size: 14 residues. Germline V lookup: CDR1 LNHNV, CDR2 YYDKDF (reference sequence). Trimming stripped 2 bases from V and 5 bases from J, with 12 bases between. CDR3 sequence: CATSRQGMITEAFF. CDR3 DNA: TGTGCCACCAGCAGACAGGGAATGATTACTGAAGCTTTCTTT.

V usage is TRBV11-3 and J usage is TRBJ2-5, with a possible D match to TRBD1 (5 bases). V was pared by 1 base and J by 2 bases, with 14 bases between. This CDR3 region has 16 residues. The germline V gene has CDR1 SGHNT and CDR2 YENEEA. CDR3 coding DNA: TGTGCCAGCAGCTTAGGCCAGGGTATATATCAAGAGACCCAGTACTTC. Its translation: CASSLGQGIYQETQYF.

This chain connects TRBV6-1 to TRBJ2-7, with 9 bases lining up with TRBD1. This CDR3 comprises 14 residues. The germline V gene has CDR1 MNHNS and CDR2 SASEGT. Germline trimming cut 8 bases from V and 3 bases from J; bases unmatched to any gene: 8. The DNA for the CDR3 is TGTGCCAGCTGTCCCCGACAGGGGGGCTACGAGCAGTACTTC. Its protein product is CASCPRQGGYEQYF.

Here the CDR3 reads CASSFVDRNEKLFF. CDR3 nucleotides: TGTGCCAGCAGCTTCGTCGACAGGAATGAAAAACTGTTTTTT. The chain links TRBV7-2 to TRBJ1-4; tentatively, D is TRBD1 (6 bases). Germline-derived CDR1 and CDR2 are SGHTA and FQGNSA. The length of the CDR3 is 14 residues. V was trimmed by 3 bases and J by 5 bases, leaving 10 bases between them.

This clone was seen only once. The rearrangement joins TRBV10-3 to TRBJ1-4; 7 bases align to TRBD1. The V gene's germline CDR1 is ENHRY and CDR2 SYGVKD. J gave up 7 bases and V 0 bases, and 5 bases lay outside the gene matches. CDR3 length: 15 residues. DNA of the CDR3: TGTGCCATCAGTGAGTCGAAGGGGGCAGGTGAAAAACTGTTTTTT. Amino acids: CAISESKGAGEKLFF.

The chain is built from TRBV6-6 and TRBJ1-4; 7 positions agree with TRBD1. This CDR3 has 14 residues. Germline CDR1 is MNHNY and CDR2 is SVGAGI (reference sequence). V shed 7 bases, J shed 4 bases, and the junction held 6 bases outside the gene matches. For the CDR3, the DNA is TGTGCCAGCACTACAGGGGTTGGTAATGAAAAACTGTTTTTT. Its protein is CASTTGVGNEKLFF.

This sequence joins TRBV7-6 and TRBJ2-2; 7 bases are shared with TRBD2. V dropped 4 bases and J dropped 3; count of bases not matched to a gene: 17. CDR1 is SGHVS and CDR2 is FNYEAQ in the germline V gene. The CDR3 runs to 19 residues. CDR3 residues: CASSWAQGLGGSDTGELFF. In nucleotides, the CDR3 is TGTGCCAGCAGCTGGGCCCAGGGTCTGGGCGGGAGTGACACCGGGGAGCTGTTTTTT.

This chain joins TRBV7-6 and TRBJ2-6, with D uncertain. The CDR3 sequence is 16 residues long. V lost 0 bases, J lost 0 bases, and 6 bases lay in between. Germline CDR1 reads SGHVS; CDR2 reads FNYEAQ. The CDR3 here is CASSLAESSGANVLTF. For the CDR3, the DNA is TGTGCCAGCAGCTTAGCAGAGAGCTCTGGGGCCAACGTCCTGACTTTC.

This clone was seen only once. This chain connects TRBV10-3 to TRBJ2-1, with 7 nucleotides matching TRBD1. The germline V gene encodes CDR1 ENHRY and CDR2 SYGVKD. CDR3 length equals 16 residues. Unmatched junction bases numbered 5, after V lost 3 bases and J lost 0 bases. The CDR3 loop is CAISDSTGSSYNEQFF. Written as DNA, the CDR3 is TGTGCCATCAGTGATTCGACAGGGAGCTCCTACAATGAGCAGTTCTTC.

The rearrangement links TRBV5-6 to TRBJ2-3; TRBD2 is a possible D gene (5 bases). CDR1 and CDR2 from the germline V gene are SGHDT and YYEEEE. The CDR3 runs to 17 residues. The ends were cut back, 4 bases at V and 1 base at J, with 19 bases in the middle. CDR3 sequence (DNA): TGTGCCAGCAGCCCCGAACCCCTTAGCGTAGGCACAGATACGCAGTATTTT. Protein: CASSPEPLSVGTDTQYF.